A selection of T cell receptor beta chains follows, all from one sample in a study of cytomegalovirus exposure and HLA in healthy donors. Clones were read by immunoSEQ multiplex PCR, and TCRdb kept only the in-frame ones, dropping some. Among more than 95,000 clones listed, around 76% were seen once. Sequences were obtained from PBMCs. The receptors originated from a man aged 45-65 years in good health and CMV-seropositive. The CDR3 runs from the conserved cysteine through the conserved F or W. A D gene is named only where the DNA matches it firmly. Clone size, where shown, is once, few, many, or a class for clones that have expanded.

j_call clone_size d_call v_call cdr3_aa cdr3_nt
TRBJ2-1 - TRBD2 TRBV5-1 CASSLEGRGGPYNEQFF TGCGCCAGCAGCTTGGAAGGCCGCGGGGGGCCCTACAATGAGCAGTTCTTC
TRBJ2-1 - - TRBV7-9 CASSRTTNPDPYNEQFF TGTGCCAGCAGCCGGACTACCAACCCCGACCCGTACAATGAGCAGTTCTTC
TRBJ1-2 - - TRBV5-4 CASSLDGSRGYTF TGTGCCAGCAGCTTGGACGGATCGAGGGGCTACACCTTC
TRBJ1-2 - TRBD1 TRBV6-1 CASRYRGLDGGYTF TGTGCCAGCCGATACAGGGGGCTGGATGGGGGCTACACCTTC
TRBJ2-7 few TRBD2 TRBV5-4 CASSLGLVESYEQYF TGTGCCAGCAGTTTAGGACTAGTTGAGTCCTACGAGCAGTACTTC
TRBJ2-1 - TRBD2 TRBV28 CASSPTLAGGLYNEQFF TGTGCCAGCAGTCCGACCCTAGCGGGAGGCCTCTACAATGAGCAGTTCTTC
TRBJ1-6 once - TRBV7-9 CASSLGRQVNSPLHF TGTGCCAGCAGCTTAGGTCGACAGGTTAATTCACCCCTCCACTTT
TRBJ1-1 - TRBD1 TRBV11-2 CASSPRTGGAEAFF TGTGCCAGCAGCCCCCGAACAGGGGGCGCTGAAGCTTTCTTT
TRBJ1-1 - - TRBV2 CASSGEGHTEAFF TGTGCCAGCAGTGGGGAGGGTCACACTGAAGCTTTCTTT
TRBJ1-6 - TRBD1 TRBV4-1 CASSQDRDRGIF TGCGCCAGCAGCCAGGACAGGGACAGGGGAATCTTT
TRBJ2-2 - - TRBV6-1 CASSERGSGELFF TGTGCCAGCAGTGAAAGAGGGTCCGGGGAGCTGTTTTTT
TRBJ2-1 - TRBD2 TRBV6-5 CASSYSASGSQNEQFF TGTGCCAGCAGTTACTCTGCTAGCGGGAGTCAAAATGAGCAGTTCTTC
TRBJ1-2 - TRBD1 TRBV28 CASSPQDRDYGYTF TGTGCCAGCAGCCCCCAGGACAGGGACTATGGCTACACCTTC
TRBJ1-1 - TRBD1 TRBV28 CASSFRQGARAEAFF TGTGCCAGCAGTTTCCGGCAGGGGGCCCGCGCTGAAGCTTTCTTT
TRBJ1-5 - TRBD1 TRBV6-6 CASSYPQGEGDQPQHF TGTGCCAGCAGTTACCCCCAGGGGGAAGGGGACCAGCCCCAGCATTTT
TRBJ2-1 - TRBD2 TRBV10-2 CASSDSREGNNEQFF TGCGCCAGCAGTGATTCGCGGGAGGGAAACAATGAGCAGTTCTTC